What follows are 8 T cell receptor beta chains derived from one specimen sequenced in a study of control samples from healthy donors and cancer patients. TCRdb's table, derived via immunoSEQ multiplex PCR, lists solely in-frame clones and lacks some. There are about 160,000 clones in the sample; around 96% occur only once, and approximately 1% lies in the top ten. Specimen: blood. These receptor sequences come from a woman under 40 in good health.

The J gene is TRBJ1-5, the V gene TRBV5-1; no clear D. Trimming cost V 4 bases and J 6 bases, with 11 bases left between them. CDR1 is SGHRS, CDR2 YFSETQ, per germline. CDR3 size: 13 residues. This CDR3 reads CASSPVVGQPQHF. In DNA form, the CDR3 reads TGCGCCAGCAGCCCCGTCGTCGGTCAGCCCCAGCATTTT.

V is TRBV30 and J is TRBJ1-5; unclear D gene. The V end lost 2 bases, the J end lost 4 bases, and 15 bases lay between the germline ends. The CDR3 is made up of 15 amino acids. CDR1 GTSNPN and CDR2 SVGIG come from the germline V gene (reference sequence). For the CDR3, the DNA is TGTGCCTGGAGTCCGGTCGCGACACCGAATCAGCCCCAGCATTTT. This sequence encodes CAWSPVATPNQPQHF. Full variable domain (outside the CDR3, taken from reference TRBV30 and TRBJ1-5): SQTIHQWPATLVQPVGSPLSLECTVEGTSNPNLYWYRQAAGRGLQLLFYSVGIGQISSEVPQNLSASRPQDRQFILSSKKLLLSDSGFYLCAWSPVATPNQPQHFGDGTRLSIL.

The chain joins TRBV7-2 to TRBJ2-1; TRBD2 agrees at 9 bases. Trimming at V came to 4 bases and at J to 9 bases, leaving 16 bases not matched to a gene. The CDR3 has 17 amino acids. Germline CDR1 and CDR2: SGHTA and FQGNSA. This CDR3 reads CASSSRLAGDRRGEQFF. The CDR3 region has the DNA TGTGCCAGCAGCTCTCGCTTAGCGGGAGACCGACGGGGTGAGCAGTTCTTC.

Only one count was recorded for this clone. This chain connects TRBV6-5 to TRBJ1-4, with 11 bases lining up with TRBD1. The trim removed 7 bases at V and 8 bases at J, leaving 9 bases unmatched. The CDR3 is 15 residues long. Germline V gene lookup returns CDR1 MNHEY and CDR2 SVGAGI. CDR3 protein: CASMGQGDRNEKLFF. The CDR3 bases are TGTGCCAGCATGGGACAGGGGGATCGGAACGAAAAACTGTTTTTT.

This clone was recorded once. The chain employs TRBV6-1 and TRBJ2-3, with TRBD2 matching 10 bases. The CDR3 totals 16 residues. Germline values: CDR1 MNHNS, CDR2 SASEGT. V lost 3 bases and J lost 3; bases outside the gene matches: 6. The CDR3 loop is CASSDQAGGPTDTQYF. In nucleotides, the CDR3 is TGTGCCAGCAGTGATCAAGCGGGAGGGCCTACAGATACGCAGTATTTT.

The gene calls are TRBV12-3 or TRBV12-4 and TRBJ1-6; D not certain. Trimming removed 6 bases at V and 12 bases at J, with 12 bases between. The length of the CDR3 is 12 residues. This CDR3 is CASSYVRGPLHF. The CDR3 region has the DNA TGTGCCAGCAGCTACGTCCGGGGACCCCTCCACTTT.

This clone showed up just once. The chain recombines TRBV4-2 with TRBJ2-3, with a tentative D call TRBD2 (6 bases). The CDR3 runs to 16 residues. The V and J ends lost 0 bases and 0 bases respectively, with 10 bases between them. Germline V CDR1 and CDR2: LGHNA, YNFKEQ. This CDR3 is CASSQERRASTDTQYF. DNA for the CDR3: TGTGCCAGCAGCCAAGAAAGGAGGGCTAGCACAGATACGCAGTATTTT.

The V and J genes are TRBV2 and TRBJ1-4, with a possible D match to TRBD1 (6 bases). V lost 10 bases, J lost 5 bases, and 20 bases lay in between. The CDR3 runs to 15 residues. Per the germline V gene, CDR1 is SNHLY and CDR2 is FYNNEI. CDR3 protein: CATQSLTGSNEKLFF. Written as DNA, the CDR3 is TGTGCCACTCAAAGCCTGACAGGATCAAATGAAAAACTGTTTTTT.